This T cell receptor (beta chain) was retrieved from a study of cytomegalovirus exposure and HLA in healthy donors. Study outcomes and limitations: A later analysis revealed that TCR association rates differed between HLA loci, peaking at DRB1 and bottoming out at HLA-C. Prior analysis indicated that the majority of TCR beta V segments exhibited productivity approximately 90% or approximately 30% of the time. Evidence from a later analysis indicated that most CMV-associated TCR beta chains looked HLA-restricted.

CDR3 size: 14 residues. Germline loops: CDR1 MNHNS, CDR2 SASEGT. V lost 7 bases and J lost 6; bases outside the gene matches: 7. With regard to this clone: What it binds is unknown.

The PCR ran on 60 Vbeta and 13 Jbeta primers. Clones were read by immunoSEQ multiplex PCR, and TCRdb kept only the in-frame ones, dropping some. The table shows roughly 200,000 clones, with roughly 72% occurring only once. The chain has TRBV6-1 and TRBJ2-5, with 11 bases identical to TRBD1. This clonotype originated in a man aged 25 to 45 in good health and CMV-seronegative. Material: PBMCs. The CDR3 here is CASTERDRGKTQYF. The CDR3, as DNA: TGTGCCAGCACCGAAAGGGACAGGGGGAAGACCCAGTACTTC.